This is a list of T cell receptor beta chains from one sample in a study of OX40 agonist ivuxolimab in advanced cancers. Profiling relied on immunoSEQ multiplex PCR, and the TCRdb table lists in-frame clones only, not all of them. The sample has 55,000 to 70,000 clones, 84% seen once; the top ten hold 2.4%. The input for sequencing was CD4+ or CD8+ T cells sorted from blood, taken in a trial of the OX40 agonist ivuxolimab. The receptor source for this set is an adult with an advanced solid tumor such as melanoma, head and neck, liver or kidney cancer. Both conserved end residues are part of each CDR3. A D gene is named only where the DNA matches it firmly. Size is stated for part of the rows, as once, few or many counts, or as a class when the clone is expanded.

j_gene	abundance	v_gene	d_gene	CDR3nt	CDR3aa
TRBJ1-2	few	TRBV27	NA	TGTGCCAGCAGTTTCCAAAGGGGGTCTTTGGGCGGCTACACCTTC	CASSFQRGSLGGYTF
TRBJ1-1	NA	TRBV7-2	NA	TGTGCCAGCAGCTTAGCAGGGGACAAGCGATTGAACACTGAAGCTTTCTTT	CASSLAGDKRLNTEAFF
TRBJ2-5	NA	TRBV9	TRBD2	TGTGCCAGCAGCGTAGGGGATAGCGGGGGGGAAACCCAGTACTTC	CASSVGDSGGETQYF
TRBJ1-1	NA	TRBV14	TRBD1	TGTGCCAGCACTCGAATTGGACAGGGGAACACTGAAGCTTTCTTT	CASTRIGQGNTEAFF
TRBJ1-5	NA	TRBV5-1	NA	TGTGCCAGCAGCCCGTGGGGGAATCAGCCCCAGCATTTT	CASSPWGNQPQHF
TRBJ2-4	NA	TRBV4-1	NA	TGCGCCAGCAGCCAAGATCCAGCCAAAAACATTCAGTACTTC	CASSQDPAKNIQYF
TRBJ1-4	NA	TRBV7-6	TRBD1	TGTGCCAGCAGCGGGACAGGGGGCGCCGGTGAAAAACTGTTTTTT	CASSGTGGAGEKLFF
TRBJ1-1	few	TRBV2	TRBD1	TGTGCCAGCAGACAGGGGGCCATGAACACTGAAGCTTTCTTT	CASRQGAMNTEAFF
TRBJ1-6	NA	TRBV21-1	NA	TGTGCCAGCAGCGACCCCGGGACGACCGCCTTCAGGTCCTATAATTCACCCCTCCACTTT	CASSDPGTTAFRSYNSPLHF
TRBJ2-1	few	TRBV6-5	TRBD2	TGTGCCAGCAGTTGGGGGCATGCGGGGGGTGAGCAGTTCTTC	CASSWGHAGGEQFF
TRBJ1-3	NA	TRBV5-4	NA	TGTGCCAGCAGTCGGGACCCCTCAGCCAAACTCTCTGGAAACACCATATATTTT	CASSRDPSAKLSGNTIYF
TRBJ2-5	NA	TRBV2	NA	TGTGCCAGCAACCGGGACCCCCAAGAGACCCAGTACTTC	CASNRDPQETQYF
TRBJ2-5	NA	TRBV9	NA	TGTGCCAGCAGCCGGGACCTGCGTGAGACCCAGTACTTC	CASSRDLRETQYF
TRBJ2-7	NA	TRBV7-9	NA	TGTGCCAGCAGCTTAGGGGCTAGTTTGGTGCAGTACTTC	CASSLGASLVQYF
TRBJ1-6	NA	TRBV7-9	TRBD1	TGTGCCAGCAGCCCCGGGACAGGGGGGAATTCACCCCTCCACTTT	CASSPGTGGNSPLHF
TRBJ2-2	NA	TRBV5-8	NA	TGTGCCAGCAGCTTCGGTGCTCCGGGTAACACCGGGGAGCTGTTTTTT	CASSFGAPGNTGELFF
TRBJ2-3	NA	TRBV2	NA	TGTGCCAGCACGGACTCATGGGCTAGCGCTAGGAATACGCAGTATTTT	CASTDSWASARNTQYF
TRBJ1-1	few	TRBV9	NA	TGTGCCAGCAGCGTATCCGGACAGACGACTGAAGCTTTCTTT	CASSVSGQTTEAFF
TRBJ1-1	NA	TRBV7-8	TRBD1	TGTGCCAGCAGCTTAGTTACAGGGGCTGCTTTCTTT	CASSLVTGAAFF
TRBJ2-1	NA	TRBV11-2	NA	TGTGCCAGCAGCTTATGGGCCCAGCGAAACCTAGCCAATGAGCAGTTCTTC	CASSLWAQRNLANEQFF
TRBJ1-2	NA	TRBV10-3	NA	TGTGCCATCAGTGAGTCGACAGCCGGCGGCTACACCTTC	CAISESTAGGYTF
TRBJ1-3	NA	TRBV6-5	NA	TGTGCCACTTCGACAACAAAGGGAAACACCATATATTTT	CATSTTKGNTIYF
TRBJ2-1	NA	TRBV7-2	NA	TGTGCCAGCAGCTTAGCGGAGGTACGCCCGGGGTTCTTC	CASSLAEVRPGFF
TRBJ2-7	once	TRBV6-1	NA	TGTGCCAGCAGAGGGACCCCCTACACCTCCTACGAGCAGTACTTC	CASRGTPYTSYEQYF
TRBJ1-2	NA	TRBV5-1	TRBD1	TGCGCCAGCAGCTTGGGGTCCGGGACAGCTACTAACTATGGCTACACCTTC	CASSLGSGTATNYGYTF
TRBJ2-7	NA	TRBV5-1	TRBD1	TGCGCCAGCAGCAGTACAGGGGGCGCGTACGAGCAGTACTTC	CASSSTGGAYEQYF
TRBJ1-5	NA	TRBV28	NA	TGTGCCATCACCCAGGGGTTCAATCAGCCCCAGCATTTT	CAITQGFNQPQHF
TRBJ1-1	NA	TRBV11-1	NA	TGTGCCAGCAGCTTGTATTCAAATTTGGGGTCTGAAGCTTTCTTT	CASSLYSNLGSEAFF
TRBJ2-1	NA	TRBV5-6	TRBD2	TGTGCCAGCAGCCCAATCACCTCTCCGGGACTAGCGGGGTTGGGTGAGCAGTTCTTC	CASSPITSPGLAGLGEQFF
TRBJ1-2	once	TRBV7-3	NA	TGTGCCAGCAGCTTAACGGGGCAGTCCCTCCATGGCTACACCTTC	CASSLTGQSLHGYTF
TRBJ1-5	NA	TRBV19	TRBD1	TGTGCCAGTTTGGGACAGGGAAGTCAGCCCCAGCATTTT	CASLGQGSQPQHF
TRBJ2-1	NA	TRBV19	TRBD2	TGTGCCAGTAGTATCCTCCCTAGCGGGAGCTCCTACAATGAGCAGTTCTTC	CASSILPSGSSYNEQFF
TRBJ2-1	NA	TRBV2	NA	TGTGCCAGCCGTCCTTCCAATGGGCGTTACAATGAGCAGTTCTTC	CASRPSNGRYNEQFF
TRBJ2-5	NA	TRBV4-3	NA	TGCGCCAGCAGCCAAGATCGGGCAGGGCGGAAGACCCAGTACTTC	CASSQDRAGRKTQYF
TRBJ2-5	NA	TRBV7-2	TRBD2	TGTGCCAGCAGCTTAGGGTTGACTAGCGGGGGGGCCGGGGAGACCCAGTACTTC	CASSLGLTSGGAGETQYF
TRBJ2-1	NA	TRBV7-3	TRBD2	TGTGCCAGCAGCCAAGGAGGTGGTAGCGGGGGATACAATGAGCAGTTCTTC	CASSQGGGSGGYNEQFF
TRBJ2-5	NA	TRBV6-1	NA	TGTGCCAGCAGTGAAGGGGTCCTAAGGGAGGAGACCCAGTACTTC	CASSEGVLREETQYF